This TCR beta chain comes out of a study of shared clonotypes between healthy human individuals. The study's findings and limits: Only blood was sampled; tissue repertoires likely differ. When compared with the clonotypes that were shared by all four sorted-subset donors, the non-shared clonotypes turned out to have lower generation probabilities. Rarefaction indicated that sorted-subset sequencing remained incomplete although depth was large.

Germline assignment: CDR1 MNHNS and CDR2 SASEGT. The V segment lost 3 bases and the J segment 7 bases; nucleotides outside the gene matches: 10. CDR3 length: 16 residues. Only in-frame clones appear in the TCRdb table, and some are missing; sequencing was by immunoSEQ multiplex PCR. There are over 2 million clones in the sample; 85% to 95% occur only once, and about 0.36% lies in the top ten. To note about this clone: As yet, its antigen is unknown.

This receptor was obtained from a man aged 18 to 30 in good health. Some clones in this sample may be carry-over from other donors' samples. The chain employs TRBV6-1 and TRBJ2-1; 9 positions match TRBD1. Sequences were obtained from naive CD4+ T cells from PBMCs. Sample subset: CD45RA+ positively selected. The CDR3 sequence is CASSDLDRGRKNEQFF. CDR3 coding DNA: TGTGCCAGCAGTGACCTAGACAGGGGGAGAAAAAATGAGCAGTTCTTC.